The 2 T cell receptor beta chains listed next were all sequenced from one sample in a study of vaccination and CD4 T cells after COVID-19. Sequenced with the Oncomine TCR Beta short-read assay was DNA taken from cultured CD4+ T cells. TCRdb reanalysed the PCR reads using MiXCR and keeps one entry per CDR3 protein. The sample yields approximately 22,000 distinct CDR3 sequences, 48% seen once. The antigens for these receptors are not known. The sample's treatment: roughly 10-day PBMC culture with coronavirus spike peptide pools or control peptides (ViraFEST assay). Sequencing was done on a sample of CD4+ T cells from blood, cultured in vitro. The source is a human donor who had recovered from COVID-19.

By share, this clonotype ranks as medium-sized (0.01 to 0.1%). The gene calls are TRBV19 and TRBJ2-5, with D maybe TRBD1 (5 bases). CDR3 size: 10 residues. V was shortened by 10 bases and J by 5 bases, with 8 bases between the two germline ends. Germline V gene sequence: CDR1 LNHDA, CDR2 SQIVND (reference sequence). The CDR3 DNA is TGTGCCACAGGGTTGGAGACCCAGTACTTC. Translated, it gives CATGLETQYF.

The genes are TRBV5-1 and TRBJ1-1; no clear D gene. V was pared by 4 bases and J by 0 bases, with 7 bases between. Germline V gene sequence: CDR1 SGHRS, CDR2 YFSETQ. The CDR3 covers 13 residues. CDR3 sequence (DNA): TGCGCCAGCAGCATAGGGATGAACACTGAAGCTTTCTTT. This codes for CASSIGMNTEAFF.